The table lists the clone carrying this TCR beta chain with a few counts. The data stem from a study of T cells after yellow fever vaccination. From the 5' RACE reads, TCRdb called clonotypes with MiXCR, one entry per CDR3 protein. Of 250,000 to 300,000 distinct CDR3 sequences in the sample, roughly 4.8% were seen once. V lost 3 bases and J lost 4; bases outside the gene matches: 8. Per germline, CDR1 ENHRY and CDR2 SYGVKD. This CDR3 is 16 amino acids long. The clonotype comes from a man between 18 and 35 years old who received the YFV17D yellow fever vaccine. The rearrangement joins TRBV10-3 to TRBJ2-2; TRBD1 matches at 7 bases. The source material was CD4+ T cells sorted from PBMCs, sampled on the day of the yellow fever booster vaccination. CDR3 amino acids: CAISDQNRGGTGELFF. The CDR3, as DNA: TGTGCCATCAGTGATCAAAACAGGGGTGGCACCGGGGAGCTGTTTTTT.